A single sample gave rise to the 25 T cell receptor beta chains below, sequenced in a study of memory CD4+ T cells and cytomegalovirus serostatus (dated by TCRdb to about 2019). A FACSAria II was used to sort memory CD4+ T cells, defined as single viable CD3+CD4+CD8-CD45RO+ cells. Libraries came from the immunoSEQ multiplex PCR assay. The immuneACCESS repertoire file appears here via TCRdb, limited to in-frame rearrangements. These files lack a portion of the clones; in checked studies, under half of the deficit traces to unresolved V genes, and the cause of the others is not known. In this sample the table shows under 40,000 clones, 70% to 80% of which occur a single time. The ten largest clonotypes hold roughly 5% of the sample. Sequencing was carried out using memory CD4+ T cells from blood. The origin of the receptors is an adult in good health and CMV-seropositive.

CDR3 sequence reads: CASSPSGTSTDTQYF. The CDR3, as DNA: TGTGCCAGCAGCCCCAGCGGGACTAGCACAGATACGCAGTATTTT. The chain couples TRBV7-3 to TRBJ2-3, with 7 bases aligning to TRBD2. This CDR3 comprises 15 residues. V lost 5 bases and J lost 0; bases outside the gene matches: 5. Germline CDR1 reads SGHTA; CDR2 reads FQGTGA.

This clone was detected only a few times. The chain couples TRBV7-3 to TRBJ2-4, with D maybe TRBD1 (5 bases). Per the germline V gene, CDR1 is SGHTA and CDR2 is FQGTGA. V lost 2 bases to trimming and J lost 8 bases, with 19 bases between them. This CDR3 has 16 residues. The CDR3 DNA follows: TGTGCCAGCAGCTTATATAGTTCCAGGGTTGGTGACATTCAGTACTTC. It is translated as CASSLYSSRVGDIQYF.

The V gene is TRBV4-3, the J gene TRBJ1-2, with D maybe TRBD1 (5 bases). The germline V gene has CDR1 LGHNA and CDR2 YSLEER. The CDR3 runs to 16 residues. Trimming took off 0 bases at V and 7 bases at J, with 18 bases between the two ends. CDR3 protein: CASSQELSFSQGGYTF. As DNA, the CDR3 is TGCGCCAGCAGCCAAGAACTAAGCTTTAGTCAGGGTGGCTACACCTTC.

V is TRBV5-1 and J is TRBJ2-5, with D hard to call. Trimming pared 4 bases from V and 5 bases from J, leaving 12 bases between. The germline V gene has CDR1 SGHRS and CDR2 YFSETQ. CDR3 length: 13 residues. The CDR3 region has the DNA TGCGCCAGCAGCCCATCCGGCGTGGAGACCCAGTACTTC. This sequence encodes CASSPSGVETQYF.

CDR3 nucleotide sequence: TGTGCCAGCAGCCAATCGCTTGCCAACGTCCTGACTTTC. Translated, it gives CASSQSLANVLTF. This chain connects TRBV7-4 to TRBJ2-6; D not certain. Per the germline V gene, CDR1 is SGHVT and CDR2 is SQSDAQ. Trimming took off 5 bases at V and 7 bases at J, with 9 bases between the two ends. The CDR3 totals 13 residues.

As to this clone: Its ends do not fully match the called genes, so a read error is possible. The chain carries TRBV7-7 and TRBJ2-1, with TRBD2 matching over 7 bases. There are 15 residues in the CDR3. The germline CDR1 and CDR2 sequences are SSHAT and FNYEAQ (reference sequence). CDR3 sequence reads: CASSLGGRSNNEQFF. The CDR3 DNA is TGTGCTAGCAGCTTGGGAGGGAGATCCAACAATGAGCAGTTCTTC.

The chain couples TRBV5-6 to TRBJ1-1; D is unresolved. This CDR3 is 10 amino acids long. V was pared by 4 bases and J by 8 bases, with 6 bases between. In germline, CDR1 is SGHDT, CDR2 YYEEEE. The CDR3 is CASSVEEAFF. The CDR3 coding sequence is TGTGCCAGCAGCGTAGAAGAAGCTTTCTTT. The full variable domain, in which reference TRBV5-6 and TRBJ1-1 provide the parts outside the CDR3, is DAGVTQSPTHLIKTRGQQVTLRCSPKSGHDTVSWYQQALGQGPQFIFQYYEEEERQRGNFPDRFSGHQFPNYSSELNVNALLLGDSALYLCASSVEEAFFGQGTRLTVV.

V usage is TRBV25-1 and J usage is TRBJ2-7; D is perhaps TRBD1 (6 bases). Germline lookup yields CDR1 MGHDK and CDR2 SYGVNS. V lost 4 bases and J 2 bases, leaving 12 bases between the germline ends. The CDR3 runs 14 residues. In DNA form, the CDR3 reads TGTGCCAGCAGTGTAAGGACAGCGCCCTACGAGCAGTACTTC. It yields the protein CASSVRTAPYEQYF.

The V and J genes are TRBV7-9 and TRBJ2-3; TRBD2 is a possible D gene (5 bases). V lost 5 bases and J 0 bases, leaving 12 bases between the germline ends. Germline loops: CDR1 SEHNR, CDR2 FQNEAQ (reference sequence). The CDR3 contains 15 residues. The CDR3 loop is CASSLATTSTDTQYF. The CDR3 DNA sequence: TGTGCCAGCAGCCTCGCGACTACGAGCACAGATACGCAGTATTTT.

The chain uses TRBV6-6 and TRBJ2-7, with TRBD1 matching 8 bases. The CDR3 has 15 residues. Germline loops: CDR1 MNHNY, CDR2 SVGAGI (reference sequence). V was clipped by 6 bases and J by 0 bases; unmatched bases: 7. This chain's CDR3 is CASSRQGLFSYEQYF. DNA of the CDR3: TGTGCCAGCAGCCGACAGGGGCTTTTCTCCTACGAGCAGTACTTC.

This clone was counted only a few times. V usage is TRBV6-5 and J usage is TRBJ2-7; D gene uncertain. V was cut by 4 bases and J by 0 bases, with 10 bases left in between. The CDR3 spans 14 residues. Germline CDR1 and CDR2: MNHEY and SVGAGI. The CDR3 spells CASSSPPGSYEQYF. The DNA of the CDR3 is TGTGCCAGCAGTTCCCCCCCCGGCTCCTACGAGCAGTACTTC.

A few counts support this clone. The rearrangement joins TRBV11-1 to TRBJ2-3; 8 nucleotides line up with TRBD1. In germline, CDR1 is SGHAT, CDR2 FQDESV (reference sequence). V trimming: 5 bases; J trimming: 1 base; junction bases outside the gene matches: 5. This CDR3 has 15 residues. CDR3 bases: TGTGCCAGCAGCCTCGACAGGGGCCGCACAGATACGCAGTATTTT. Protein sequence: CASSLDRGRTDTQYF.

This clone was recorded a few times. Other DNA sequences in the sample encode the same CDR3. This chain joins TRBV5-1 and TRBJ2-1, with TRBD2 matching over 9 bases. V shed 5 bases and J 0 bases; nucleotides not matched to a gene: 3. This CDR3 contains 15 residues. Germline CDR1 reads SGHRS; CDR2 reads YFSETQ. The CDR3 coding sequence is TGCGCCAGCAGTAGTAGCGGGAGCTCCTACAATGAGCAGTTCTTC. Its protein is CASSSSGSSYNEQFF.

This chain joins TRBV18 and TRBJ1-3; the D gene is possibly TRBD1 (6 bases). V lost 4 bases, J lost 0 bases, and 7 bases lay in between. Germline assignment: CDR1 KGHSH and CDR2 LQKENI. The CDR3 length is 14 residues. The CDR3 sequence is CASSLDSSGNTIYF. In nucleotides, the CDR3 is TGTGCCAGCTCACTGGACAGCTCTGGAAACACCATATATTTT.

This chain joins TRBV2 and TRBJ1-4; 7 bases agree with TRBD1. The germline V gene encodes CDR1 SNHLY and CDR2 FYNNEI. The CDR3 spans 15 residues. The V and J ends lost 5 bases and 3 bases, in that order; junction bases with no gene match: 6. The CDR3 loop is CASSRLGTANEKLFF. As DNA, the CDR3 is TGTGCCAGCAGTCGCCTCGGGACAGCTAATGAAAAACTGTTTTTT.

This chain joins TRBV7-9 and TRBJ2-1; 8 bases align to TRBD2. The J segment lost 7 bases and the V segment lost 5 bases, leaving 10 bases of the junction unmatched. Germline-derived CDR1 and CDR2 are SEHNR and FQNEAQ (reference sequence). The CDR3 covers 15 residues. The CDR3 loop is CASSPRGGQRNEQFF. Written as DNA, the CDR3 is TGTGCCAGCAGCCCACGGGGGGGCCAGCGGAATGAGCAGTTCTTC.

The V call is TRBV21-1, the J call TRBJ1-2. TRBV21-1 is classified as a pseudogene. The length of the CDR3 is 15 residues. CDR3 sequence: CASSFGGGEDYGYTF. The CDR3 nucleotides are TGTGCCAGCAGCTTCGGTGGGGGGGAGGACTATGGCTACACCTTC.

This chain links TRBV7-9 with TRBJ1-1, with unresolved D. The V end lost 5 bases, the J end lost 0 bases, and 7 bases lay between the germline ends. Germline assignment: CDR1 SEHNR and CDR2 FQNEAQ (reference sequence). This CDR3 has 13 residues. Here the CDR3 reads CASSTELNTEAFF. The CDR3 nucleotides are TGTGCCAGCAGCACCGAATTGAACACTGAAGCTTTCTTT. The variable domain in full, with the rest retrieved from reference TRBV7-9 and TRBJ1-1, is DTGVSQNPRHKITKRGQNVTFRCDPISEHNRLYWYRQTLGQGPEFLTYFQNEAQLEKSRLLSDRFSAERPKGSFSTLEIQRTEQGDSAMYLCASSTELNTEAFFGQGTRLTVV.

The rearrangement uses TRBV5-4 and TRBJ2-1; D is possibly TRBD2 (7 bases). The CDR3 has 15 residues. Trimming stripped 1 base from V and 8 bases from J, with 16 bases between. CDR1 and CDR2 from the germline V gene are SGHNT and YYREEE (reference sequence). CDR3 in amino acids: CASSLSGGGRDEQFF. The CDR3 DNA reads TGTGCCAGCAGCTTGAGTGGCGGGGGCCGAGATGAGCAGTTCTTC.

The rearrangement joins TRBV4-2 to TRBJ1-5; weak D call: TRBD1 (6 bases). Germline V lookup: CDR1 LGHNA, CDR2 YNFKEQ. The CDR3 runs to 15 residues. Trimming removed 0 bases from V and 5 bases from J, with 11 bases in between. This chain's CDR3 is CASSQEPDSYQPQHF. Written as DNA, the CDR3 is TGTGCCAGCAGCCAAGAGCCGGACAGCTATCAGCCCCAGCATTTT.

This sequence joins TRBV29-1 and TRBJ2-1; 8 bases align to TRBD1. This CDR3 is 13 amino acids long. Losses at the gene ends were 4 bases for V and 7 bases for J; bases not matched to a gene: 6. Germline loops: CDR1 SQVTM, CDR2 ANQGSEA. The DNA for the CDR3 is TGCAGCGTTGGACCAGGGGGCGGGAATGAGCAGTTCTTC. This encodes CSVGPGGGNEQFF.

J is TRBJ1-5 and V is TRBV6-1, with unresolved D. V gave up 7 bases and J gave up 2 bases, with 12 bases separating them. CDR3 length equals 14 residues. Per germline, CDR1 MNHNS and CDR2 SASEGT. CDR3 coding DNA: TGTGCCAGCACGGGCAGAGTGGGCAATCAGCCCCAGCATTTT. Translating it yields CASTGRVGNQPQHF.

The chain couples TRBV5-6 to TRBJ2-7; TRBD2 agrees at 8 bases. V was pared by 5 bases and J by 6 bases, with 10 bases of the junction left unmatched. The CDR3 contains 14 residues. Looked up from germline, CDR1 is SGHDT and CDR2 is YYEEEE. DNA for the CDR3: TGTGCCAGCAGACAGCAGAGCGGGAGTCCCGAGCAGTACTTC. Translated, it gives CASRQQSGSPEQYF.

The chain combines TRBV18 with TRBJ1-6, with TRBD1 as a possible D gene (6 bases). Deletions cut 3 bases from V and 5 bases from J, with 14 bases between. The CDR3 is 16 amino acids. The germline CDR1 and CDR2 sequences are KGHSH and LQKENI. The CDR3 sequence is CASSPFTRGNNSPLHF. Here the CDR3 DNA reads TGTGCCAGCTCACCTTTCACCAGGGGAAATAATTCACCCCTCCACTTT. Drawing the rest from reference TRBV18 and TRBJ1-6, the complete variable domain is NAGVMQNPRHLVRRRGQEARLRCSPMKGHSHVYWYRQLPEEGLKFMVYLQKENIIDESGMPKERFSAEFPKEGPSILRIQQVVRGDSAAYFCASSPFTRGNNSPLHFGNGTRLTVT.

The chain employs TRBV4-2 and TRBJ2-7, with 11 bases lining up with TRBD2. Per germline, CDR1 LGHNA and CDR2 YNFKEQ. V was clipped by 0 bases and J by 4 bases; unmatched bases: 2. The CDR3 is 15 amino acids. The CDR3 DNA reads TGTGCCAGCAGCCAAGAAGGGACTAGCGGATACGAGCAGTACTTC. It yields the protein CASSQEGTSGYEQYF.